This entry features one T cell receptor (beta chain) sequence. Its antigen is not identified. The source of the sample is a study of graft-versus-host responses after intestinal transplantation. Libraries were prepared by immunoSEQ multiplex PCR; TCRdb keeps only in-frame clonotypes and omits some of them. Of 120,000 or so clones in the sample, around 93% are singletons; the top ten hold about 0.51%. CDR1 and CDR2 (germline): MNHEY, SMNVEV (reference sequence). The germline V and J ends were trimmed by 5 bases and 7 bases, with 18 bases remaining between them. This CDR3 contains 15 residues. The sample was unstimulated CD8+ T cells sorted from spleen or lymph node cells, taken before intestinal transplant. The chain recombines TRBV27 with TRBJ2-1; perhaps TRBD1 as D (7 bases). The clonotype was recovered from a human donor who received an intestinal transplant. CDR3 in amino acids: CASSAGTELFNEQFF. CDR3 in DNA: TGTGCCAGCAGTGCGGGGACAGAGCTTTTTAATGAGCAGTTCTTC.